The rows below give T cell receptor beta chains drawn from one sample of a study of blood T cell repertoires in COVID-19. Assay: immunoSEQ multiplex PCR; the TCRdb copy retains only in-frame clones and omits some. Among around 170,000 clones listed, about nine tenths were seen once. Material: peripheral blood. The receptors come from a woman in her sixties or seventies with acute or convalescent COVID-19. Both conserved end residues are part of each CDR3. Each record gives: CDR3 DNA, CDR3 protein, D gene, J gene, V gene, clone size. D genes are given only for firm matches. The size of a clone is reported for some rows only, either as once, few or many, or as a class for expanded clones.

CDR3nt: TGTGCCAGCGACAGGGAATTTAGCGGGACCACCGGGGAGCTGTTTTTT
CDR3aa: CASDREFSGTTGELFF
d_gene: .
j_gene: TRBJ2-2
v_gene: TRBV11-2
abundance: .

CDR3nt: TGTGCCAGCAGCCAAGCTGGGGAGGTGTTCTTC
CDR3aa: CASSQAGEVFF
d_gene: .
j_gene: TRBJ2-1
v_gene: TRBV3-1/TRBV3-2
abundance: .

CDR3nt: TGTGCCAGCAGTGAATTGGGACAGGGCAATCAGCCCCAGCATTTT
CDR3aa: CASSELGQGNQPQHF
d_gene: TRBD1
j_gene: TRBJ1-5
v_gene: TRBV25-1
abundance: .

CDR3nt: TGTGCCAGTAGTTGGGACAGGGGGCAGGGTGAAGCTTTCTTT
CDR3aa: CASSWDRGQGEAFF
d_gene: TRBD1
j_gene: TRBJ1-1
v_gene: TRBV19
abundance: .

CDR3nt: TGTGCCAGCAGCGGGACTAGGTCCTACGAGCAGTACTTC
CDR3aa: CASSGTRSYEQYF
d_gene: TRBD2
j_gene: TRBJ2-7
v_gene: TRBV2
abundance: once

CDR3nt: TGCGCCAGCAGCCACCGACAGGGAGCGAAGAATGAAAAACTGTTTTTT
CDR3aa: CASSHRQGAKNEKLFF
d_gene: TRBD1
j_gene: TRBJ1-4
v_gene: TRBV4-3
abundance: .

CDR3nt: TGTGCCAGCAGCATGGCCCGGGACACTGAAGCTTTCTTT
CDR3aa: CASSMARDTEAFF
d_gene: .
j_gene: TRBJ1-1
v_gene: TRBV6-2/TRBV6-3
abundance: once

CDR3nt: TGTGCCAGTAGTCCCGACAGGGTGAGTAGTCAGCCCCAGCATTTT
CDR3aa: CASSPDRVSSQPQHF
d_gene: TRBD1
j_gene: TRBJ1-5
v_gene: TRBV19
abundance: .

CDR3nt: TGTGCCAGCAGCTTGGACTGGGGACTAGCGGGGGGGCCGGGGACGGAGACCCAGTACTTC
CDR3aa: CASSLDWGLAGGPGTETQYF
d_gene: TRBD2
j_gene: TRBJ2-5
v_gene: TRBV5-4
abundance: .

CDR3nt: TGTGCCAGCAGCTTATTTACGGGAATGAGCTCTGGAAACACCATATATTTT
CDR3aa: CASSLFTGMSSGNTIYF
d_gene: .
j_gene: TRBJ1-3
v_gene: TRBV7-2
abundance: .

CDR3nt: TGCGCCAGCAGCCAAGATGATCAGGGGCGTGAAGCTTTCTTT
CDR3aa: CASSQDDQGREAFF
d_gene: .
j_gene: TRBJ1-1
v_gene: TRBV4-3
abundance: .

CDR3nt: TGTGCCAGCACCCAAGGGACAGGGGGCTTCCAGCCCCAGCATTTT
CDR3aa: CASTQGTGGFQPQHF
d_gene: TRBD1
j_gene: TRBJ1-5
v_gene: TRBV2
abundance: .

CDR3nt: TGTGCCTGGATCACCAGCTCCTACAATGAGCAGTTCTTC
CDR3aa: CAWITSSYNEQFF
d_gene: .
j_gene: TRBJ2-1
v_gene: TRBV30
abundance: .

CDR3nt: TGTGCCAGCAGCTTGGCGGGGAGCACAGATACGCAGTATTTT
CDR3aa: CASSLAGSTDTQYF
d_gene: .
j_gene: TRBJ2-3
v_gene: TRBV5-4
abundance: .

CDR3nt: TGTGCCAGCAGCCCCTTGTCGATAGCGGGAGTGGGCGAGCAGTACTTC
CDR3aa: CASSPLSIAGVGEQYF
d_gene: TRBD2
j_gene: TRBJ2-7
v_gene: TRBV11-2
abundance: few

CDR3nt: TGTGCCAGCAGTGACCGGTCAGCGGGGACCGCCCGCATTCAGTACTTC
CDR3aa: CASSDRSAGTARIQYF
d_gene: TRBD2
j_gene: TRBJ2-4
v_gene: TRBV2
abundance: .

CDR3nt: TGTGCCAGCAGCGTAGGACTAGGAGCGAACACCGGGGAGCTGTTTTTT
CDR3aa: CASSVGLGANTGELFF
d_gene: .
j_gene: TRBJ2-2
v_gene: TRBV9
abundance: .

CDR3nt: TGTGCCAGCAGCCAACAGGGCTATCAGCCCCAGCATTTT
CDR3aa: CASSQQGYQPQHF
d_gene: .
j_gene: TRBJ1-5
v_gene: TRBV27
abundance: .